Listed below are T cell receptor beta chains from one sample, sequenced in a study of technical replicates of blood from several donors. Assay: immunoSEQ multiplex PCR; the TCRdb copy retains only in-frame clones and omits some. The table includes around 79,000 clones, approximately 94% detected once. What was sequenced was T cells isolated from PBMCs. Receptor source: a human donor in good health. CDR3s include the opening cysteine and the closing phenylalanine or tryptophan. Fields, in order: CDR3 protein, CDR3 DNA, J gene, D gene, V gene, clone size. A D gene is named only where the DNA matches it firmly. Size values are once, few and many counts, or a class for expanded clones, and some rows have none.

CSVIRQGGTDTQYF	TGCAGCGTTATCCGACAGGGAGGCACAGATACGCAGTATTTT	TRBJ2-3	TRBD1	TRBV29-1	NA
CASSPPGTRAYEQYF	TGTGCCAGCTCACCCCCCGGGACTAGGGCCTACGAGCAGTACTTC	TRBJ2-7	TRBD2	TRBV18	NA
CASSLGGSSEQFF	TGTGCCAGCAGCTTAGGTGGGTCTAGTGAGCAGTTCTTC	TRBJ2-1	NA	TRBV7-9	once
CASRRRTGSSSYEQYF	TGTGCCAGCAGGAGGAGGACAGGGTCTTCCTCCTACGAGCAGTACTTC	TRBJ2-7	TRBD1	TRBV2	NA
CASRIGGGKGTEAFF	TGTGCCAGCAGAATTGGAGGGGGCAAAGGCACTGAAGCTTTCTTT	TRBJ1-1	TRBD1	TRBV5-5	few
CASRRLFSTDTQYF	TGCGCCAGCAGGAGACTTTTTAGCACAGATACGCAGTATTTT	TRBJ2-3	NA	TRBV10-2	NA
CASSLGQGNEQYF	TGTGCCAGCAGCTTAGGACAGGGGAACGAGCAGTACTTC	TRBJ2-7	TRBD1	TRBV11-1	NA
CASSPLTGSNTIYF	TGTGCCAGCTCACCGTTGACAGGATCAAACACCATATATTTT	TRBJ1-3	NA	TRBV18	NA
CASSFAWLAGAGEQYF	TGTGCCAGCAGCTTCGCGTGGCTAGCGGGAGCTGGGGAGCAGTACTTC	TRBJ2-7	TRBD2	TRBV7-8	NA
CASSLDGPGLAIEETQYF	TGTGCCAGCAGCTTAGATGGGCCGGGACTAGCAATCGAAGAGACCCAGTACTTC	TRBJ2-5	TRBD2	TRBV7-2	once
CASSQIREPQETQYF	TGTGCCAGCAGCCAGATCCGGGAACCCCAAGAGACCCAGTACTTC	TRBJ2-5	NA	TRBV14	NA
CAWIRLRGGGEQYF	TGTGCCTGGATCCGTCTGAGGGGAGGGGGCGAGCAGTACTTC	TRBJ2-7	NA	TRBV30	NA
CASSRTGQGNEKLFF	TGTGCCAGCAGTCGCACGGGACAGGGCAATGAAAAACTGTTTTTT	TRBJ1-4	TRBD1	TRBV6-5	NA
CATSRPPLRDRSHEQYF	TGTGCCACCAGCAGACCTCCTCTACGGGACAGGTCCCACGAGCAGTACTTC	TRBJ2-7	TRBD1	TRBV15	once
CASGDRVPSAQHF	TGTGCTAGTGGTGACAGGGTTCCCTCGGCCCAGCATTTT	TRBJ1-5	TRBD1	TRBV12-5	NA
CAWCRGQETQYF	TGTGCCTGGTGCAGGGGACAGGAGACCCAGTACTTC	TRBJ2-5	TRBD1	TRBV30	NA
CAGSMQGYGYTF	TGTGCCGGGAGCATGCAAGGGTATGGCTACACCTTC	TRBJ1-2	NA	TRBV6-1	NA
CASSPGQNNQPQHF	TGTGCCAGCAGCCCCGGACAGAACAATCAGCCCCAGCATTTT	TRBJ1-5	NA	TRBV2	NA
CASSVPDRGYGYTF	TGTGCCAGCAGCGTTCCGGACAGGGGGTATGGCTACACCTTC	TRBJ1-2	TRBD1	TRBV5-4	NA
CASSPRGTSGGARPDTQYF	TGTGCCAGCAGCCCTAGGGGGACTAGCGGGGGGGCCAGGCCAGATACGCAGTATTTT	TRBJ2-3	TRBD2	TRBV14	NA